A selection of T cell receptor beta chains follows, all from one sample in a study of blood T cell repertoires in COVID-19. Clones were read by immunoSEQ multiplex PCR, and TCRdb kept only the in-frame ones, dropping some. In the table there are about 260,000 clones, around 87% of which are singletons. Sequenced input: peripheral blood. These receptors were collected from a woman in her forties or fifties with acute or convalescent COVID-19. Both conserved end residues are part of each CDR3. D genes are given only for firm matches. Only some rows state a clone size, as once, few, many or a class for expanded clones.

j_gene	len	v_gene	d_gene	abundance	CDR3nt	CDR3aa
TRBJ2-4	16	TRBV25-1	TRBD2	NA	TGTGCCAGTGCTCTCCCTATAGCGGGAGGTGAGGACATTCAGTACTTC	CASALPIAGGEDIQYF
TRBJ2-5	16	TRBV7-7	TRBD2	NA	TGTGCCAGCAGCTCAACTAGCGGGAGGCCCCAAGAGACCCAGTACTTC	CASSSTSGRPQETQYF
TRBJ1-6	14	TRBV16	NA	NA	TGTGCCAGCAGCCAATCTACAGGGACTTCACCCCTCCACTTT	CASSQSTGTSPLHF
TRBJ2-7	15	TRBV7-9	NA	NA	TGTGCCAGCAGCCTACCGGGACACCTGGACTACGAGCAGTACTTC	CASSLPGHLDYEQYF
TRBJ2-5	18	TRBV28	NA	NA	TGTGCCAGCAGGTACAGGGACTCAACGTACAGGGGCCAAGAGACCCAGTACTTC	CASRYRDSTYRGQETQYF
TRBJ2-7	16	TRBV6-4	NA	NA	TGTGCCAGCAGTGCCCGCCTAGATAAAAGCTCCTACGAGCAGTACTTC	CASSARLDKSSYEQYF
TRBJ1-2	16	TRBV19	NA	NA	TGTGCCAGTAGTGGAATCCAGGGGCTCACTAACTATGGCTACACCTTC	CASSGIQGLTNYGYTF
TRBJ1-3	15	TRBV5-6	TRBD1	NA	TGTGCCAGCAGCTCCGCCGACAGGGGGCCGAACACCATATATTTT	CASSSADRGPNTIYF
TRBJ2-1	17	TRBV18	TRBD2	NA	TGTGCCAGCTCACCCCCTACTAGCGGGAGTGGATACAATGAGCAGTTCTTC	CASSPPTSGSGYNEQFF
TRBJ2-3	17	TRBV23-1	NA	NA	TGCGCCAGCAGTCAATCGCGGGCAGGGGCGTCCACAGATACGCAGTATTTT	CASSQSRAGASTDTQYF
TRBJ1-4	11	TRBV20-1	NA	once	TGCGAGGGGGGGAGTAATGAAAAACTGTTTTTT	CEGGSNEKLFF
TRBJ1-1	16	TRBV13	TRBD1	NA	TGTGCCAGCAGCTTAGGACGGGACAGTCAGAACACTGAAGCTTTCTTT	CASSLGRDSQNTEAFF
TRBJ2-7	13	TRBV2	NA	once	TGTGCCAGCAGTGACCTCGGGGACTACGAGCAGTACTTC	CASSDLGDYEQYF
TRBJ1-5	13	TRBV7-8	NA	NA	TGTGCCAGCAGCACAGGGACGTCTCAGCCCCAGCATTTT	CASSTGTSQPQHF
TRBJ1-1	17	TRBV15	TRBD1	once	TGTGCCACCTCTAAGGACAGGCGCCGAAATATGAACACTGAAGCTTTCTTT	CATSKDRRRNMNTEAFF
TRBJ1-3	17	TRBV28	NA	NA	TGTGCCAGCAGTTTATGGGGCCGGGGGGGCTCTGGAAACACCATATATTTT	CASSLWGRGGSGNTIYF
TRBJ2-7	14	TRBV11-2	TRBD1	NA	TGTGCCAGCAGAAAGACAGGGTCAGGGTACGAGCAGTACTTC	CASRKTGSGYEQYF
TRBJ2-1	15	TRBV7-2	TRBD2	NA	TGTGCCAGCACCCTTTTCGGGGGGTCCTACAATGAGCAGTTCTTC	CASTLFGGSYNEQFF
TRBJ2-1	12	TRBV18	NA	NA	TGTGCCAGCTCACGAAGCAACAATGAGCAGTTCTTC	CASSRSNNEQFF
TRBJ1-5	17	TRBV28	TRBD1	NA	TGTGCCAGCGTCGACAGGGCCAACTTCTATAGCAATCAGCCCCAGCATTTT	CASVDRANFYSNQPQHF
TRBJ2-1	14	TRBV11-3	NA	NA	TGTGCCAGCAGCTTCACGGGAGCCCAGAATGAGCAGTTCTTC	CASSFTGAQNEQFF
TRBJ1-1	16	TRBV5-6	TRBD1	NA	TGTGCCAGCAGCTTAGACAGGGGGATGATGAACACTGAAGCTTTCTTT	CASSLDRGMMNTEAFF
TRBJ2-7	15	TRBV11-1	TRBD1	NA	TGTGCCAGCAGCACCGAGGGGAACAGGGGTGACGAGCAGTACTTC	CASSTEGNRGDEQYF
TRBJ1-1	14	TRBV10-3	NA	once	TGTGCCATCAGTGGGGACATCCGAGGCACTGAAGCTTTCTTT	CAISGDIRGTEAFF
TRBJ1-3	14	TRBV19	NA	NA	TGTGCCAGTAGTATTGTTAGCTCTGGAAACACCATATATTTT	CASSIVSSGNTIYF
TRBJ2-2	15	TRBV3-1/TRBV3-2	NA	many	TGTGCCAGCAGCCCTCCTTTGTCCGGCACCGGGGAGCTGTTTTTT	CASSPPLSGTGELFF
TRBJ1-2	15	TRBV4-2	TRBD1	NA	TGTGCCAGCAGACGCGGGACAGGGTTGGGCTATGGCTACACCTTC	CASRRGTGLGYGYTF
TRBJ2-2	17	TRBV19	TRBD1	few	TGTGCCAGTAGTACAAGATCCGGGACAGGGGCGATCGGGGAGCTGTTTTTT	CASSTRSGTGAIGELFF
TRBJ2-7	14	TRBV18	NA	NA	TGTGCCAGCTCCCAGACAGTAGAGGCCTACGAGCAGTACTTC	CASSQTVEAYEQYF
TRBJ2-7	15	TRBV9	NA	NA	TGTGCCAGCAGCGTAAGCCCCACCCGCCGCGACGAGCAGTACTTC	CASSVSPTRRDEQYF
TRBJ1-1	11	TRBV10-3	TRBD1	NA	TGTGCCATCAGTGAGGACAGGGCAGCTTTCTTT	CAISEDRAAFF
TRBJ2-3	15	TRBV9	NA	NA	TGTGCCAGCAGCACCCAGCCGGAGGTCTCAGATACGCAGTATTTT	CASSTQPEVSDTQYF
TRBJ2-3	15	TRBV6-6	TRBD1	NA	TGTGCCAGCAGACCCCGGGACAGGGGCACAGATACGCAGTATTTT	CASRPRDRGTDTQYF
TRBJ1-1	13	TRBV7-8	NA	NA	TGTGCCAGCAGCCCAGGGGTGCGCACTGAAGCTTTCTTT	CASSPGVRTEAFF
TRBJ2-1	13	TRBV7-7	TRBD1	NA	TGTGCCAGCAGCTTAGGGACAGGGGATGAGCAGTTCTTC	CASSLGTGDEQFF
TRBJ2-3	15	TRBV28	TRBD1	NA	TGTGCCAGCAGTCCAACAGGGGGACCCACAGATACGCAGTATTTT	CASSPTGGPTDTQYF
TRBJ2-1	14	TRBV5-1	TRBD1	NA	TGCGCCAGCAGCCCATCGGGACAGGTTGCTGAGCAGTTCTTC	CASSPSGQVAEQFF
TRBJ2-7	16	TRBV6-5	TRBD1	NA	TGTGCCAGCAGTTACTCGGGGACAGGGGGCTCCTACGAGCAGTACTTC	CASSYSGTGGSYEQYF
TRBJ1-5	15	TRBV5-4	TRBD1	NA	TGTGCCAGCAGCTCGGACAGGGGGCTGGGTCAGCCCCAGCATTTT	CASSSDRGLGQPQHF
TRBJ2-1	16	TRBV28	NA	once	TGTGCCAGCAGTTTATTTAAGTTCGAGGGAATCCATGAGCAGTTCTTC	CASSLFKFEGIHEQFF
TRBJ1-4	14	TRBV6-5	NA	NA	TGTGCCAGCAGGGCACAGGGATTAAATGAAAAACTGTTTTTT	CASRAQGLNEKLFF
TRBJ1-2	12	TRBV19	NA	NA	TGTGCCAGTAGTATCAGATCCTATGGCTACACCTTC	CASSIRSYGYTF
TRBJ1-4	13	TRBV27	NA	NA	TGTGCCAGCAACTCAGGGACTAATGAAAAACTGTTTTTT	CASNSGTNEKLFF
TRBJ1-1	16	TRBV4-1	TRBD1	NA	TGCGCCAGCAGCCAAGTCGGGACAGGGTTCGACACTGAAGCTTTCTTT	CASSQVGTGFDTEAFF
TRBJ1-2	13	TRBV9	NA	NA	TGTGCCAGCAGCGTCCAGGGTTTGTATGGCTACACCTTC	CASSVQGLYGYTF
TRBJ1-6	15	TRBV4-2	NA	NA	TGTGCCAGCAGCCAAGAGGGGGGGCAAGGGAAACCCCTCCACTTT	CASSQEGGQGKPLHF
TRBJ1-5	15	TRBV6-2/TRBV6-3	NA	NA	TGTGCCAGCAGTTACGTTGATGGCGGACTCCAGCCCCAGCATTTT	CASSYVDGGLQPQHF
TRBJ1-2	19	TRBV5-1	TRBD1	NA	TGCGCCAGCAGCTTGGATGGGCCGGCGGGGACAGGGGAGGATAGTGGCTACACCTTC	CASSLDGPAGTGEDSGYTF
TRBJ2-7	13	TRBV19	NA	NA	TGTGCCAGTAGTATAGTAAACGGCTACGAGCAGTACTTC	CASSIVNGYEQYF
TRBJ1-1	16	TRBV6-2/TRBV6-3	NA	NA	TGTGCCAGCAGTTACGGTTTTCAGGTCACGAACACTGAAGCTTTCTTT	CASSYGFQVTNTEAFF
TRBJ2-6	15	TRBV7-3	NA	NA	TGTGCCAGCAGCCCCCAGGGGACTGGGGCCAACGTCCTGACTTTC	CASSPQGTGANVLTF
TRBJ2-2	18	TRBV27	TRBD1	NA	TGTGCCAGCAGACCCCCGGAACAGGGGAGTTGGAACACCGGGGAGCTGTTTTTT	CASRPPEQGSWNTGELFF
TRBJ2-5	15	TRBV14	TRBD2	few	TGTGCCAGCAGCCAAGGACTAGCGGGAATGGAGACCCAGTACTTC	CASSQGLAGMETQYF